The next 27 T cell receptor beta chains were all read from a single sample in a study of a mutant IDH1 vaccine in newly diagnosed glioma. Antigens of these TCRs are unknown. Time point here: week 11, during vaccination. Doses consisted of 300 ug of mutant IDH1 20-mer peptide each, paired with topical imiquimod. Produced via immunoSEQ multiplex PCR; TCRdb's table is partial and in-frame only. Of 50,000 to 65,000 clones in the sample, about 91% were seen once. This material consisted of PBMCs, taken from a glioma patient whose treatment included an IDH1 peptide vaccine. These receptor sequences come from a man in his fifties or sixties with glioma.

The CDR3 loop reads CASSPGVNQPQHF. The DNA for the CDR3 is TGTGCCAGCTCACCCGGGGTCAATCAGCCCCAGCATTTT. This chain joins TRBV18 and TRBJ1-5; D uncertain. CDR1 is KGHSH, CDR2 LQKENI, per germline. The CDR3 has 13 residues. The ends were cut back, 3 bases at V and 3 bases at J, with 6 bases in the middle.

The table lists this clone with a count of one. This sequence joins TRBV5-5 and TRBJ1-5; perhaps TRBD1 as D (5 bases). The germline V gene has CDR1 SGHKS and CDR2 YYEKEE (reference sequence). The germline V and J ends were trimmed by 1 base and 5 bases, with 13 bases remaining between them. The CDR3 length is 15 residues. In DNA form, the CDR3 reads TGTGCCAGCAGCTTGTTCTCGGGGCCGGATCAGCCCCAGCATTTT. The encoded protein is CASSLFSGPDQPQHF.

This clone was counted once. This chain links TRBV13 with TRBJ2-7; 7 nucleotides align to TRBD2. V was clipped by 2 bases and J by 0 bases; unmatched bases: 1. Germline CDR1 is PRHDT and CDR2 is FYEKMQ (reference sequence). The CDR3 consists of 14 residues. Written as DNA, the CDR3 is TGTGCCAGCAGCTTACCGGGGGGCTCCTACGAGCAGTACTTC. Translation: CASSLPGGSYEQYF.

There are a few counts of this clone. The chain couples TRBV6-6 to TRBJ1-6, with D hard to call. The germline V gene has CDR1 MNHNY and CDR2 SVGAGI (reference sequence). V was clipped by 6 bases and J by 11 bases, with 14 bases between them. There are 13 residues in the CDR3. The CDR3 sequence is CASRPGPATPLHF. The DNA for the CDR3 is TGTGCCAGCAGACCCGGGCCAGCTACACCCCTCCACTTT.

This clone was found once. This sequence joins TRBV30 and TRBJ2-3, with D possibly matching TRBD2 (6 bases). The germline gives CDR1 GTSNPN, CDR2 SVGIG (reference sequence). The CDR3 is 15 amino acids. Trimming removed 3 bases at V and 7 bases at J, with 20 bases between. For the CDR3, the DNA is TGTGCCTGGAGCTCGCGGGACTCCCTTCTGAATACGCAGTATTTT. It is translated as CAWSSRDSLLNTQYF.

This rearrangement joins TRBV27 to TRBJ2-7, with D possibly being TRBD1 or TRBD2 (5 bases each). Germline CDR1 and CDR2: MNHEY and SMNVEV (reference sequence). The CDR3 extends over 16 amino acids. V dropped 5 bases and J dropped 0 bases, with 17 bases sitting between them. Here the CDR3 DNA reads TGTGCCAGCAGTCAGCCGGGACCTCCCGCCTCCTACGAGCAGTACTTC. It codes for CASSQPGPPASYEQYF.

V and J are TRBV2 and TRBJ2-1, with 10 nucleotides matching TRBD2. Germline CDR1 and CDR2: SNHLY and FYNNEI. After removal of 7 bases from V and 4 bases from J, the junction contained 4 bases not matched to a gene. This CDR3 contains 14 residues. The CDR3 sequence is CASTFSGGYNEQFF. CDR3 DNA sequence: TGTGCCAGCACCTTTAGCGGGGGGTACAATGAGCAGTTCTTC. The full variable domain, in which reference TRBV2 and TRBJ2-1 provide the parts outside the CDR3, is EPEVTQTPSHQVTQMGQEVILRCVPISNHLYFYWYRQILGQKVEFLVSFYNNEISEKSEIFDDQFSVERPDGSNFTLKIRSTKLEDSAMYFCASTFSGGYNEQFFGPGTRLTVL.

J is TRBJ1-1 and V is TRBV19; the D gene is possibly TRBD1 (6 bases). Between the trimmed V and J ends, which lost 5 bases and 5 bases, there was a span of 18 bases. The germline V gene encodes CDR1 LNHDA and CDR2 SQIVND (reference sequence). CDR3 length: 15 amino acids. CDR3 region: CASSLAAGALTEAFF. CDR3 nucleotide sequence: TGTGCCAGTAGTCTAGCAGCGGGGGCGTTAACTGAAGCTTTCTTT.

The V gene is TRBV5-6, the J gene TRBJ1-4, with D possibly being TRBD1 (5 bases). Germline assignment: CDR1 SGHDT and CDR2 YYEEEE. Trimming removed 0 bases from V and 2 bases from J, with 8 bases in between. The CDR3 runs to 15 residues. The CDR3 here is CASSLDRQTNEKLFF. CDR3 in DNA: TGTGCCAGCAGCTTGGACAGGCAGACTAATGAAAAACTGTTTTTT.

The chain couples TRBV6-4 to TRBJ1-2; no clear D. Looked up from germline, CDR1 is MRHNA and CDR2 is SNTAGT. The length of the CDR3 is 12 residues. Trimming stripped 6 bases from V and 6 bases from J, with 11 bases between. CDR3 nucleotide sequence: TGTGCCAGCAGCGCTGACCAGCATGGCTACACCTTC. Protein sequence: CASSADQHGYTF.

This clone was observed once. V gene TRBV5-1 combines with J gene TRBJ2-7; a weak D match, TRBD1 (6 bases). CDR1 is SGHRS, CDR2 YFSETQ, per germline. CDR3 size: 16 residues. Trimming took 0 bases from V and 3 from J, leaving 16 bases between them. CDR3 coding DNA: TGCGCCAGCAGCTTGGGACAGGTCCATCTTCTCTACGAGCAGTACTTC. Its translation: CASSLGQVHLLYEQYF.

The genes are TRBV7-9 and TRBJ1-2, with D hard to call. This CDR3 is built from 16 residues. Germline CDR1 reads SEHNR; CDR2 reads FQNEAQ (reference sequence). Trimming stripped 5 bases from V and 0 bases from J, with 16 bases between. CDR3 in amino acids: CASSPREGFTNYGYTF. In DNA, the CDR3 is TGTGCCAGCAGCCCCCGGGAGGGATTTACTAACTATGGCTACACCTTC.

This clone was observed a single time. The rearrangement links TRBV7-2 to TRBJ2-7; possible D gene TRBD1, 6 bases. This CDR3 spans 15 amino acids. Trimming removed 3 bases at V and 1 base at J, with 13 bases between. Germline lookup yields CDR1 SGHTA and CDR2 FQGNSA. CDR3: CASSFGGSSSYEQYF. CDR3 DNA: TGTGCCAGCAGCTTTGGGGGCTCTTCTTCCTACGAGCAGTACTTC.

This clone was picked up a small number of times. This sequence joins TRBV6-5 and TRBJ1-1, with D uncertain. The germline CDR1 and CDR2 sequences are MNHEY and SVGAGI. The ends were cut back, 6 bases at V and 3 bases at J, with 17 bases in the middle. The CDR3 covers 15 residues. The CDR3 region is CASRGPGSKDTEAFF. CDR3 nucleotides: TGTGCCAGCAGGGGCCCTGGGTCGAAGGACACTGAAGCTTTCTTT.

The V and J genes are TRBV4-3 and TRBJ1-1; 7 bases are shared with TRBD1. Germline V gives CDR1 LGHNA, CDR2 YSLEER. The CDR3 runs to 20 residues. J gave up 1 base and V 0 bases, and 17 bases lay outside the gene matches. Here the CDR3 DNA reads TGCGCCAGCAGCCAAGATCCATTTATGGGGCAGGGGGTCGGGAACACTGAAGCTTTCTTT. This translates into CASSQDPFMGQGVGNTEAFF.

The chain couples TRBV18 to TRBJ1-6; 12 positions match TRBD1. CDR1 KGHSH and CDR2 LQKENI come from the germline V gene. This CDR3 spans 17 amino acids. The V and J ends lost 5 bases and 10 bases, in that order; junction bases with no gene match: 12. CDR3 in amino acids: CASSAEGTGGRPSPLHF. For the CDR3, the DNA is TGTGCCAGCTCAGCGGAAGGGACAGGGGGCCGACCCTCACCCCTCCACTTT. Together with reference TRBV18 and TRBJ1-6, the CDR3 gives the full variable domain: NAGVMQNPRHLVRRRGQEARLRCSPMKGHSHVYWYRQLPEEGLKFMVYLQKENIIDESGMPKERFSAEFPKEGPSILRIQQVVRGDSAAYFCASSAEGTGGRPSPLHFGNGTRLTVT.

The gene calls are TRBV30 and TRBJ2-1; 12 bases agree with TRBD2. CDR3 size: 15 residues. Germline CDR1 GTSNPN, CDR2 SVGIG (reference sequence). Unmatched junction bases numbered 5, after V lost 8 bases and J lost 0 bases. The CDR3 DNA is TGTGCCGGGGAGACTAGCGGGAGCTCCTACAATGAGCAGTTCTTC. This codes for CAGETSGSSYNEQFF.

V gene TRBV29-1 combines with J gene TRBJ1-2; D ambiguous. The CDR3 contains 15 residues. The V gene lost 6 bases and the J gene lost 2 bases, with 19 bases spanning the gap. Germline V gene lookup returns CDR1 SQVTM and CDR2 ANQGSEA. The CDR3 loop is CSVLAGNSYNYGYTF. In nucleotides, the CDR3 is TGCAGCGTACTTGCGGGGAACAGCTACAACTATGGCTACACCTTC. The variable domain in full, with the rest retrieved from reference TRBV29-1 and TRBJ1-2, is SAVISQKPSRDICQRGTSLTIQCQVDSQVTMMFWYRQQPGQSLTLIATANQGSEATYESGFVIDKFPISRPNLTFSTLTVSNMSPEDSSIYLCSVLAGNSYNYGYTFGSGTRLTVV.

CDR3 coding DNA: TGTGCCTGGAAACTAGCGAATTACAATGAGCAGTTCTTC. It codes for CAWKLANYNEQFF. J is TRBJ2-1 and V is TRBV30; 7 bases match TRBD2. V shed 4 bases, J shed 4 bases, and the junction held 4 bases outside the gene matches. Looked up from germline, CDR1 is GTSNPN and CDR2 is SVGIG (reference sequence). The CDR3 length is 13 residues.

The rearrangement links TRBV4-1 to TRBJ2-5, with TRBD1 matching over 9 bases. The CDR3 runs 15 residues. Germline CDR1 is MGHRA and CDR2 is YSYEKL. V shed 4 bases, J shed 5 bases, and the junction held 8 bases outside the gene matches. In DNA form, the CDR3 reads TGCGCCAGCAGCCGAACAGGGGGCGCAGGGGAGACCCAGTACTTC. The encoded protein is CASSRTGGAGETQYF.

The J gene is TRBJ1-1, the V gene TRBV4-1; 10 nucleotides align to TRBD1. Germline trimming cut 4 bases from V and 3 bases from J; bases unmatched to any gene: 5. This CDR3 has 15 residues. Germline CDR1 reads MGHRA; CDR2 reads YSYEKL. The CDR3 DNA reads TGCGCCAGCAGCCCTCCGGGACAGGGGTACACTGAAGCTTTCTTT. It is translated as CASSPPGQGYTEAFF.

The CDR3 bases are TGTGCCAGCAGTTTAAGGCCGGTGAATCAGCCCCAGCATTTT. Amino acid sequence: CASSLRPVNQPQHF. J is TRBJ1-5 and V is TRBV27, with D uncertain. Germline loops: CDR1 MNHEY, CDR2 SMNVEV (reference sequence). This CDR3 is built from 14 residues. V shed 2 bases and J shed 4 bases, with 9 bases lying between them.

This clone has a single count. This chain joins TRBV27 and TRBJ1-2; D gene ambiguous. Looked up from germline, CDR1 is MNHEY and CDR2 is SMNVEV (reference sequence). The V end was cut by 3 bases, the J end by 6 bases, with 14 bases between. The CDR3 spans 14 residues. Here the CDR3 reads CASSFSGLRNGYTF. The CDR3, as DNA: TGTGCCAGCAGTTTTTCCGGACTTCGGAATGGCTACACCTTC.

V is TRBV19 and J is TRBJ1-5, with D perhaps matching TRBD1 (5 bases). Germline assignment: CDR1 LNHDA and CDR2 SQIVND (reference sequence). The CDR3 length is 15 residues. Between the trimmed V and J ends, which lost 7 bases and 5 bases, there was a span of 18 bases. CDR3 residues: CASKARDQGYQPQHF. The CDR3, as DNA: TGTGCCAGTAAGGCCCGCGACCAGGGCTATCAGCCCCAGCATTTT.

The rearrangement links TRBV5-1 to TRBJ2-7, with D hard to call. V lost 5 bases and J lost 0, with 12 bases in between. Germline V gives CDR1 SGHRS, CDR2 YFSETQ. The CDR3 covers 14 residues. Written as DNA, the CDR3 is TGCGCCAGCAGACCCTTGGACCCCTCCTACGAGCAGTACTTC. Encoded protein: CASRPLDPSYEQYF.

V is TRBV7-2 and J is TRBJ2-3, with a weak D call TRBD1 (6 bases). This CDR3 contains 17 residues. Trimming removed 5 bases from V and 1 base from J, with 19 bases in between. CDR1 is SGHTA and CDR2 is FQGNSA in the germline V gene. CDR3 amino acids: CASSPNLQGHRTDTQYF. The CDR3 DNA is TGTGCCAGCAGCCCGAATCTACAGGGCCACCGCACAGATACGCAGTATTTT.

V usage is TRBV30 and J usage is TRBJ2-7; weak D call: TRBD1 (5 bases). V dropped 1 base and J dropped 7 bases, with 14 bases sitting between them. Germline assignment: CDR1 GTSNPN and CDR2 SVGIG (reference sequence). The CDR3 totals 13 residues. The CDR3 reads CAWSDGRAREQYF. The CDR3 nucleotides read TGTGCCTGGAGTGACGGCAGGGCGAGGGAGCAGTACTTC. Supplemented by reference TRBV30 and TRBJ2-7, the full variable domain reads SQTIHQWPATLVQPVGSPLSLECTVEGTSNPNLYWYRQAAGRGLQLLFYSVGIGQISSEVPQNLSASRPQDRQFILSSKKLLLSDSGFYLCAWSDGRAREQYFGPGTRLTVT.